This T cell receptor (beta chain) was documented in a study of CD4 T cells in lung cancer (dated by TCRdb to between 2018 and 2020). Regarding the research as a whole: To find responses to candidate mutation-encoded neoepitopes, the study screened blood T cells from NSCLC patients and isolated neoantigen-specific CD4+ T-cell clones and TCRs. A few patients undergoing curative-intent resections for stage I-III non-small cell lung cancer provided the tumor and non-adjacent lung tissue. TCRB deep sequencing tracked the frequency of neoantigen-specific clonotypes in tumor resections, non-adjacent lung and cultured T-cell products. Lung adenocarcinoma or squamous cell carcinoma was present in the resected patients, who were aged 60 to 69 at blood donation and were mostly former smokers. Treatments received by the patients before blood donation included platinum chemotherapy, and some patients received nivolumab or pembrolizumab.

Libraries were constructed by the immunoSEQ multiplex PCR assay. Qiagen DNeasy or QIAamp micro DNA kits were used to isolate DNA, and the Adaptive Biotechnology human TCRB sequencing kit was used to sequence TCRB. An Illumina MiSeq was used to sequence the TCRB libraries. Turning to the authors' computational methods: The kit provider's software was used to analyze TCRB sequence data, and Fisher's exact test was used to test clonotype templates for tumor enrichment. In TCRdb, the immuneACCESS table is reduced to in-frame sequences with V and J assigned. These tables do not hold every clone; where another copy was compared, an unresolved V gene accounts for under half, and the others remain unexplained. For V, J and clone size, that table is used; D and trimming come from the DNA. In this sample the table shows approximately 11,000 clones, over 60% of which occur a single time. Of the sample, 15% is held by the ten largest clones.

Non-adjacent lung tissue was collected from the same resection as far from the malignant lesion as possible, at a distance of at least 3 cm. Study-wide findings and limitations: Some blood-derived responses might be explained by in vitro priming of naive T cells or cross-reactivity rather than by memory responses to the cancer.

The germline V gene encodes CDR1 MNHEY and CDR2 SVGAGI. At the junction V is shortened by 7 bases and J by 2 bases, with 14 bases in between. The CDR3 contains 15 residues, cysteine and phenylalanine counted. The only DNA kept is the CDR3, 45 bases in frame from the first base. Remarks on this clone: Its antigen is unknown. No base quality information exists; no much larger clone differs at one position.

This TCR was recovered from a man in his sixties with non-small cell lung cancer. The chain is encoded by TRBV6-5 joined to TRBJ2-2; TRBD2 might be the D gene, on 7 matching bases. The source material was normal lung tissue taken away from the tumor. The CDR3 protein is CASTRGGTNTGELFF. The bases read TGTGCCAGCACCAGGGGAGGGACCAACACCGGGGAGCTGTTTTTT.